This TCR beta chain was found in a study of blood T cell repertoires in COVID-19. The CDR3 spans 17 residues. Germline CDR1 and CDR2: LGHDT and YNNKEL (reference sequence). V gave up 0 bases and J gave up 0 bases, with 15 bases separating them. Assay: immunoSEQ multiplex PCR; the TCRdb copy retains only in-frame clones and omits some. This table holds some 350,000 clones, around 86% found once. Sequenced input: peripheral blood. The chain links TRBV3-1 (or the pseudogene TRBV3-2) to TRBJ2-7; TRBD2 is a possible D gene (6 bases). The sequence derives from a human donor in a cohort sampled during active COVID-19. The CDR3: CASSQDLSGFSSYEQYF. In nucleotides, the CDR3 is TGTGCCAGCAGCCAAGATTTGAGCGGGTTTAGCTCCTACGAGCAGTACTTC.